Each of the 5 T cell receptor beta chains below was sequenced from the same sample in a study of blood T cell repertoires in COVID-19. Measured with immunoSEQ multiplex PCR; TCRdb has only the in-frame clones, and not every one. The sample contains about 180,000 clones, over 90% of which appear only once. Material for sequencing was peripheral blood. These receptor sequences come from a man aged 45 to 65 with acute or convalescent COVID-19.

This rearrangement joins TRBV7-9 to TRBJ2-3; TRBD2 matches at 12 bases. V lost 3 bases, J lost 3 bases, and 4 bases stayed unmatched. The CDR3 has 16 residues. The germline V gene has CDR1 SEHNR and CDR2 FQNEAQ (reference sequence). The CDR3 loop reads CASSLTSGRGTDTQYF. CDR3 nucleotides: TGTGCCAGCAGCTTGACTAGCGGGAGAGGTACAGATACGCAGTATTTT.

In its sample, this clone was seen once. This sequence joins TRBV6-5 and TRBJ2-6; D uncertain. Trimming took off 0 bases at V and 3 bases at J, with 9 bases between the two ends. This CDR3 comprises 16 residues. Germline loops: CDR1 MNHEY, CDR2 SVGAGI. CDR3 region: CASSYSVQVGANVLTF. The CDR3 bases are TGTGCCAGCAGTTACTCTGTGCAGGTTGGGGCCAACGTCCTGACTTTC.

This chain joins TRBV20-1 and TRBJ2-5; 10 bases are a match to TRBD2. The CDR3 sequence is 16 residues long. CDR1 is DFQATT, CDR2 SNEGSKA, per germline (reference sequence). V shed 3 bases, J shed 2 bases, and the junction held 9 bases outside the gene matches. The CDR3 coding sequence is TGCAGTGCTAGTCCGGCTAGCGGGGGCCATCAAGAGACCCAGTACTTC. This sequence encodes CSASPASGGHQETQYF.

The chain joins TRBV19 to TRBJ2-5; possible D gene TRBD1, 6 bases. The CDR3 is made up of 14 amino acids. Germline V gives CDR1 LNHDA, CDR2 SQIVND (reference sequence). V lost 3 bases and J lost 6, with 14 bases in between. CDR3 amino acids: CASSITQGAKTQYF. CDR3 nucleotides: TGTGCCAGTAGTATCACACAGGGAGCTAAGACCCAGTACTTC.

The sample holds one count of this clone. V gene TRBV11-2 combines with J gene TRBJ2-5, with a possible D match to TRBD1 (6 bases). Germline CDR1 reads SGHAT; CDR2 reads FQNNGV. The CDR3 is 15 amino acids. Trimming cost V 2 bases and J 2 bases, with 12 bases left between them. CDR3 region: CASSLLPGDQETQYF. The CDR3 DNA is TGTGCCAGCAGCTTACTCCCAGGGGATCAAGAGACCCAGTACTTC. Supplemented by reference TRBV11-2 and TRBJ2-5, the full variable domain reads EAGVAQSPRYKIIEKRQSVAFWCNPISGHATLYWYQQILGQGPKLLIQFQNNGVVDDSQLPKDRFSAERLKGVDSTLKIQPAKLEDSAVYLCASSLLPGDQETQYFGPGTRLLVL.